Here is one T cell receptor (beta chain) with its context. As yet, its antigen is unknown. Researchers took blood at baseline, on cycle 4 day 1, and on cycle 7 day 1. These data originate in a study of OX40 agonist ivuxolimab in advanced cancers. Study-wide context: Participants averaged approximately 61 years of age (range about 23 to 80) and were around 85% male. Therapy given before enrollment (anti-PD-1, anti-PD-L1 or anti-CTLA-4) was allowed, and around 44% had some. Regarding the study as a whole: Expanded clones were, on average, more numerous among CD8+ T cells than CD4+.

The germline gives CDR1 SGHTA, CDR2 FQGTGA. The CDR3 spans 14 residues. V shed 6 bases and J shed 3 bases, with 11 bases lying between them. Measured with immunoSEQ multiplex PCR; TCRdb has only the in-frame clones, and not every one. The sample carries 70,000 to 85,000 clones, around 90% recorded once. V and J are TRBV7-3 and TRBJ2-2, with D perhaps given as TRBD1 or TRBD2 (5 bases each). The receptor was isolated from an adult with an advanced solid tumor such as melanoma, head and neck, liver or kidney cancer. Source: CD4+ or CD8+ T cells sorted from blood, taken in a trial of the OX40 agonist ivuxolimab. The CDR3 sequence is CASRWDGYTGELFF. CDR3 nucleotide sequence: TGTGCCAGCAGGTGGGACGGATACACCGGGGAGCTGTTTTTT.